This TCR beta chain was sequenced for a study of T cells after yellow fever vaccination. TCRdb itself ran the 5' RACE reads through MiXCR, one entry per CDR3 protein. The sample has 110,000 to 150,000 distinct CDR3 sequences; approximately 6.6% are singletons. This clonotype was counted many times. Its antigen remains unidentified. The CDR3 runs to 16 residues. In germline, CDR1 is SGHAT, CDR2 FQNNGV. Trimming shortened V by 2 bases and J by 4 bases, and 14 bases separated the two germline ends. Study-wide findings and caveats: Although the secondary response was weaker, it peaked faster, at day 5 versus 15. Primary-vaccination clones mostly resurfaced post-booster (less than 98% CD4, more than 80% CD8). Within FACS-sorted repertoires, abundant clonotypes contaminating from the bulk population could be present.

Source: CD4+ T cells sorted from PBMCs, taken 10 days after the yellow fever booster vaccination. The receptor was derived from a young man who received the YFV17D yellow fever vaccine. The genes are TRBV11-2 and TRBJ2-2; D possibly corresponds to TRBD2 (5 bases). The CDR3 sequence: CASSLQSSGGTGELFF. The CDR3 nucleotides are TGTGCCAGCAGCTTACAGTCCAGCGGCGGCACCGGGGAGCTGTTTTTT.